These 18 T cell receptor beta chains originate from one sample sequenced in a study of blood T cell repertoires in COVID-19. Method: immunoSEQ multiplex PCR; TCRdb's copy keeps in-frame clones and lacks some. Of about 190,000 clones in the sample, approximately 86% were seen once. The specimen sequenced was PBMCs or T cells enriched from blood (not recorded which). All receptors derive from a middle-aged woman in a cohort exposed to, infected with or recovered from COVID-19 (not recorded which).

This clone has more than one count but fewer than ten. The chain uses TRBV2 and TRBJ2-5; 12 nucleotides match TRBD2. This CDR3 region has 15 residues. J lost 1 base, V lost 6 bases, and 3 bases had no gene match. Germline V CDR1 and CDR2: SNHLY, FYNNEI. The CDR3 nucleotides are TGTGCCAGCAGGCAACTAGCGGGGGGCCAAGAGACCCAGTACTTC. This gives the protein CASRQLAGGQETQYF.

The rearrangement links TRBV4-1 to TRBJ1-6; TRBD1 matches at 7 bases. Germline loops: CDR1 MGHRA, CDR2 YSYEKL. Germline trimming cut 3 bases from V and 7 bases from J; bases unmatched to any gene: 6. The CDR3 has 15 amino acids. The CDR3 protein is CASSQAGTANSPLHF. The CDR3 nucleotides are TGCGCCAGCAGCCAGGCCGGGACAGCGAATTCACCCCTCCACTTT.

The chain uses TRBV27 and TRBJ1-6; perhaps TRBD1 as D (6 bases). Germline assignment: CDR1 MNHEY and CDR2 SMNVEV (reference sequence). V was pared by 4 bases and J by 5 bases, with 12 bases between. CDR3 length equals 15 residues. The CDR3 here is CASSSTAGDNSPLHF. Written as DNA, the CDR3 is TGTGCCAGCAGTTCCACAGCAGGGGATAATTCACCCCTCCACTTT.

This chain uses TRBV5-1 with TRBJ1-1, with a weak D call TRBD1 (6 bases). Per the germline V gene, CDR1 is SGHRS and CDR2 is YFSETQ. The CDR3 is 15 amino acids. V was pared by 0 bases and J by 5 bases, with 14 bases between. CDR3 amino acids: CASSLGAGARTEAFF. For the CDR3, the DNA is TGCGCCAGCAGCTTGGGGGCGGGGGCGAGAACTGAAGCTTTCTTT.

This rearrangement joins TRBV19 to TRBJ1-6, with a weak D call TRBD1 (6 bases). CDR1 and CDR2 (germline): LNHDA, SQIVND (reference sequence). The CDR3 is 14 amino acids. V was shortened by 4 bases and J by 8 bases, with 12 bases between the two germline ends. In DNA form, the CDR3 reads TGTGCCAGTAGTAGAGGCAGGGGAGATTCACCCCTCCACTTT. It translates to CASSRGRGDSPLHF. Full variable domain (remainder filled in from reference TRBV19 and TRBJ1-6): DGGITQSPKYLFRKEGQNVTLSCEQNLNHDAMYWYRQDPGQGLRLIYYSQIVNDFQKGDIAEGYSVSREKKESFPLTVTSAQKNPTAFYLCASSRGRGDSPLHFGNGTRLTVT.

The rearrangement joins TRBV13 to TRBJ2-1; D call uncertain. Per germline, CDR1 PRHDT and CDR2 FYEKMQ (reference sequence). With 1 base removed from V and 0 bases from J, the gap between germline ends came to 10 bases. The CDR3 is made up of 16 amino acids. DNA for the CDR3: TGTGCCAGCAGCTTAGTAAGGAGCTCCTCCTACAATGAGCAGTTCTTC. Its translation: CASSLVRSSSYNEQFF.

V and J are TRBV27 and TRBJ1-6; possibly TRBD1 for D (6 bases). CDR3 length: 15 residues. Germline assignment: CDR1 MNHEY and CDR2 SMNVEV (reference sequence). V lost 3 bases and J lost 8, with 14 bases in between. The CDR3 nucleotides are TGTGCCAGCAGTTTCAAAGGCAGGGGATATTCACCCCTCCACTTT. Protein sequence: CASSFKGRGYSPLHF.

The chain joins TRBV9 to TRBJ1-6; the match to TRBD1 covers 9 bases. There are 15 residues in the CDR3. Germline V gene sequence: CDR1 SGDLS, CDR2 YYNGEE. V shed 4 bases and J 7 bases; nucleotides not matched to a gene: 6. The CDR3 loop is CASSPAGTGNSPLHF. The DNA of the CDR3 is TGTGCCAGCAGCCCCGCCGGGACAGGGAATTCACCCCTCCACTTT. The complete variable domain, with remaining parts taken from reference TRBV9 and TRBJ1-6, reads DSGVTQTPKHLITATGQRVTLRCSPRSGDLSVYWYQQSLDQGLQFLIQYYNGEERAKGNILERFSAQQFPDLHSELNLSSLELGDSALYFCASSPAGTGNSPLHFGNGTRLTVT.

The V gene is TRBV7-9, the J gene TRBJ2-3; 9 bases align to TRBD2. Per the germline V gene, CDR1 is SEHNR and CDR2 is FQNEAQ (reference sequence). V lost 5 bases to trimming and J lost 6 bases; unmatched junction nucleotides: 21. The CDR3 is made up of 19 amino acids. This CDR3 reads CASSPVSGGGAGGKDTQYF. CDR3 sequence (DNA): TGTGCCAGCAGCCCCGTATCTGGCGGGGGGGCCGGGGGGAAGGATACGCAGTATTTT.

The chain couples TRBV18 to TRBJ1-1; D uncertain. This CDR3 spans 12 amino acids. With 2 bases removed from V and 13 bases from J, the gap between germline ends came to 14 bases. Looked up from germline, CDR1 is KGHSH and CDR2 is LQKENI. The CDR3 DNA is TGTGCCAGCTCACCAGACGGGGAAGCGGTTTTCTTT. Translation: CASSPDGEAVFF.

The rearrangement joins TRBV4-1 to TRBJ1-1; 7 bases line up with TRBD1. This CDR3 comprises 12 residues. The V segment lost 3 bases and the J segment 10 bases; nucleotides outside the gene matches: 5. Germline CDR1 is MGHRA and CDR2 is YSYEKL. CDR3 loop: CASSHAGTAAFF. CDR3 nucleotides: TGCGCCAGCAGCCATGCCGGGACAGCAGCTTTCTTT.

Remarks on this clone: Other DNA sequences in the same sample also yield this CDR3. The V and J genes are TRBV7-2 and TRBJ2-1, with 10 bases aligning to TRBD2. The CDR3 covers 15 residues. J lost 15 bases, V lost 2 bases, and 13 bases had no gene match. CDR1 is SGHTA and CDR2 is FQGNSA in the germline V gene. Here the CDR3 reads CASSLRSSGSLARFF. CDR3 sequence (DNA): TGTGCCAGCAGCTTACGGTCTAGCGGGAGTCTTGCTCGGTTCTTC.

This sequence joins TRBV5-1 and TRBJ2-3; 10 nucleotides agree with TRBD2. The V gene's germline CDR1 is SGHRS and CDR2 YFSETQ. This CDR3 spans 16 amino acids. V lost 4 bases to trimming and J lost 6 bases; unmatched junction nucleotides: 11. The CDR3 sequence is CASSRNQREGWDTQYF. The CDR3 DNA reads TGCGCCAGCAGCCGTAACCAGCGGGAGGGGTGGGATACGCAGTATTTT.

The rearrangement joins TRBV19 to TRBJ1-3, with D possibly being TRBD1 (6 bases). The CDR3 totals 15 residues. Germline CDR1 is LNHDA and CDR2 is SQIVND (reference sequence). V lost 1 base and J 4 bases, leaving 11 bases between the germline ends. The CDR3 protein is CASSIGYRDGNTIYF. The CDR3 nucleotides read TGTGCCAGTAGTATAGGTTACAGGGACGGAAACACCATATATTTT.

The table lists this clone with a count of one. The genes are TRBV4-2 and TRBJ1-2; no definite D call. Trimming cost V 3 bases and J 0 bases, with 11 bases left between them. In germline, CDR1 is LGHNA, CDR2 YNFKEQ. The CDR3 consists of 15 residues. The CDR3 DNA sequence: TGTGCCAGCAGCCAGTACCTAAACCCTAACTATGGCTACACCTTC. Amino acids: CASSQYLNPNYGYTF.

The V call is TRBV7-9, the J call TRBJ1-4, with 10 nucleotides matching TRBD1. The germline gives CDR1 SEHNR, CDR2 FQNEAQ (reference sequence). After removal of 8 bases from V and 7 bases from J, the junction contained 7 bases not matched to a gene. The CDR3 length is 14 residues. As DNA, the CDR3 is TGTGCCAGCGCCGGGACAGGGGCACTTGAAAAACTGTTTTTT. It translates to CASAGTGALEKLFF.

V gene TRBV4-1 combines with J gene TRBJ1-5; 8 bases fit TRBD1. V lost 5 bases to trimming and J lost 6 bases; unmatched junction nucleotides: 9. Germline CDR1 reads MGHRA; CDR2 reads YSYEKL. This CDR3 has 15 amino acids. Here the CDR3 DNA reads TGCGCCAGCAGCATTGCAGGGGGCGCGTTTCAGCCCCAGCATTTT. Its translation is CASSIAGGAFQPQHF.

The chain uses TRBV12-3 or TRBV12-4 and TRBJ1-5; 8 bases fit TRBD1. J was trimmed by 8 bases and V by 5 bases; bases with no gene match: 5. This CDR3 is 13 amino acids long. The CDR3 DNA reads TGTGCCAGCAGTGGACAGGGCACCGAGCCCCAGCATTTT. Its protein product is CASSGQGTEPQHF.